These 9 T cell receptor beta chains were sequenced from one sample in a study of HIV-infected children after antiretroviral therapy interruption. The treatment denotes: PENTA 11 planned treatment interruption arm or continuous ART arm. The TCR library was built from RNA with a 3' RACE protocol and unique molecular identifiers. TCRdb re-called the 3' RACE reads through MiXCR, storing one row per CDR3 protein. The sample contains about 86,000 distinct CDR3 sequences, around 6.9% of which appear only once. The sample here was CD45RA+ CD4+ T cells from PBMCs, pooled from several time points, taken from a donor given antiretroviral therapy, either interrupted or continuous. Subset: naive CD4+ CD45RA+ CD45RO- T cells. The receptors were gathered from a pool of human donors with HIV.

This clonotype was seen at least ten times. The chain links TRBV5-6 to TRBJ2-5; D unclear. The CDR3 spans 13 residues. V was trimmed by 0 bases and J by 4 bases, leaving 7 bases between them. Germline values: CDR1 SGHDT, CDR2 YYEEEE. The CDR3 loop is CASSLDYGETQYF. The CDR3 bases are TGTGCCAGCAGCTTGGACTATGGAGAGACCCAGTACTTC.

This clonotype has ten or more counts. This sequence joins TRBV5-5 and TRBJ2-1; unclear D gene. This CDR3 has 15 residues. The V gene lost 0 bases and the J gene lost 0 bases, with 7 bases spanning the gap. The V gene's germline CDR1 is SGHKS and CDR2 YYEKEE (reference sequence). The CDR3 bases are TGTGCCAGCAGCTTGGCCTCTAGCTCCTACAATGAGCAGTTCTTC. Protein sequence: CASSLASSSYNEQFF.

This clonotype has at least ten counts. The chain uses TRBV18 and TRBJ2-7; TRBD2 matches 7 bases. There are 13 residues in the CDR3. CDR1 and CDR2 (germline): KGHSH, LQKENI. The V gene end was trimmed by 3 bases and the J gene end by 4 bases; junction bases not matched to a gene: 3. The CDR3 reads CASSPGGIYEQYF. CDR3 in DNA: TGTGCCAGCTCACCCGGGGGGATTTACGAGCAGTACTTC. The full variable domain, in which reference TRBV18 and TRBJ2-7 provide the parts outside the CDR3, is NAGVMQNPRHLVRRRGQEARLRCSPMKGHSHVYWYRQLPEEGLKFMVYLQKENIIDESGMPKERFSAEFPKEGPSILRIQQVVRGDSAAYFCASSPGGIYEQYFGPGTRLTVT.

This clonotype was observed many times. This rearrangement joins TRBV6-6 to TRBJ1-4; D uncertain. The V and J ends lost 4 bases and 12 bases respectively, with 12 bases between them. The CDR3 runs 12 residues. The germline gives CDR1 MNHNY, CDR2 SVGAGI (reference sequence). Written as DNA, the CDR3 is TGTGCCAGCAGTTTTAGTCAATGGCAACTGTTTTTT. Translation: CASSFSQWQLFF.

The sample holds a few counts of this clonotype. The genes are TRBV19 and TRBJ2-7; 9 nucleotides match TRBD1. From germline, CDR1 is LNHDA and CDR2 SQIVND (reference sequence). V trimming: 4 bases; J trimming: 2 bases; junction bases outside the gene matches: 6. This CDR3 region has 15 residues. For the CDR3, the DNA is TGTGCCAGTAGTAATCCGGGACAGGGCCCCTACGAGCAGTACTTC. Residues: CASSNPGQGPYEQYF.

This clonotype was seen only a few times. The CDR3 region is CASSLLANYEQYF. CDR3 coding DNA: TGCGCCAGCAGCTTGCTAGCGAACTACGAGCAGTACTTC. J is TRBJ2-7 and V is TRBV5-1; maybe TRBD2 (6 bases). Trimming pared 1 base from V and 3 bases from J, leaving 8 bases between. The CDR3 runs to 13 residues. Germline-derived CDR1 and CDR2 are SGHRS and YFSETQ.

This clonotype came up many times. The V and J genes are TRBV6-2 or TRBV6-3 and TRBJ1-2, with unresolved D. Germline CDR1 reads MNHEY; CDR2 reads SVGEGT. The CDR3 runs 13 residues. Trimming left V 8 bases short and J 4 bases short, with 14 bases between. The DNA for the CDR3 is TGTGCCAGCGCCCTGATCCGGAGCTATGGCTACACCTTC. Its protein product is CASALIRSYGYTF.

This clonotype was observed at least ten times. The chain carries TRBV11-2 and TRBJ2-7; D unclear. Trimming took off 0 bases at V and 1 base at J, with 10 bases between the two ends. Looked up from germline, CDR1 is SGHAT and CDR2 is FQNNGV. The CDR3 is made up of 15 amino acids. DNA of the CDR3: TGTGCCAGCAGCTTAGATAATCGTATTTCCTACGAGCAGTACTTC. Translated: CASSLDNRISYEQYF.

This clonotype was counted once. This may come from a read error, since a much larger clone is one base off. The rearrangement uses TRBV5-5 and TRBJ2-7; D remains unclear. V lost 0 bases and J lost 5, with 9 bases in between. The V gene's germline CDR1 is SGHKS and CDR2 YYEKEE (reference sequence). The CDR3 is made up of 13 amino acids. The chain's CDR3 is CASSLGSPHEQYF. The CDR3 bases are TGTGCCAGCAGCTTGGGATCCCCCCACGAGCAGTACTTC.